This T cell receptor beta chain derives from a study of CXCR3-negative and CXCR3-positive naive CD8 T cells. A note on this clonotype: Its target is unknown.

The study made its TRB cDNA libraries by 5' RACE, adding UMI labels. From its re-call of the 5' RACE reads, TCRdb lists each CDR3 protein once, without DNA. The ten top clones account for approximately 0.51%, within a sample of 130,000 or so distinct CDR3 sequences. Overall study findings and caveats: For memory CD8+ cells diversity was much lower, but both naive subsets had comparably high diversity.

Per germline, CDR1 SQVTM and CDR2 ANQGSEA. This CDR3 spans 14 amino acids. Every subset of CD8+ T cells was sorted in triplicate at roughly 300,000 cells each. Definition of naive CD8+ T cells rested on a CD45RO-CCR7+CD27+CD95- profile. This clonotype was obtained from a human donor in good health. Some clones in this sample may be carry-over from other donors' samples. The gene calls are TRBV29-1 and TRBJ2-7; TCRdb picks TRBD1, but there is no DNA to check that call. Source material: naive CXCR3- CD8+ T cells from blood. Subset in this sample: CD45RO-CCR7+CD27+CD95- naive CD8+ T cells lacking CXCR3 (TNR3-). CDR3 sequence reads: CSVEGQGNPYEQYF.